One TCR beta chain is described in this entry. This sample was included in a study of T cells after yellow fever vaccination. Turning to the study itself: The authors prepared low-cell-number fractions using SMART-Seq v4 Ultra Low Input.

One entry per CDR3 protein results from TCRdb running MiXCR on the 5' RACE reads. The sample lists 450,000 to 600,000 distinct CDR3 sequences; around 16% were seen once. Trimming removed 6 bases at V and 0 bases at J, with 15 bases between. The length of the CDR3 is 16 residues. CDR1 is MDHEN and CDR2 is SYDVKM in the germline V gene. The source is a man aged 18 to 29 who received the YFV17D yellow fever vaccine. Sequences were derived from PBMCs, sampled around 5 days after the first yellow fever vaccination. The chain has TRBV28 and TRBJ1-5; weak D call: TRBD1 (5 bases). The CDR3 DNA follows: TGTGCCAGCAGGTGGGGCGGAGGTATTAGCAATCAGCCCCAGCATTTT. Its translation: CASRWGGGISNQPQHF.